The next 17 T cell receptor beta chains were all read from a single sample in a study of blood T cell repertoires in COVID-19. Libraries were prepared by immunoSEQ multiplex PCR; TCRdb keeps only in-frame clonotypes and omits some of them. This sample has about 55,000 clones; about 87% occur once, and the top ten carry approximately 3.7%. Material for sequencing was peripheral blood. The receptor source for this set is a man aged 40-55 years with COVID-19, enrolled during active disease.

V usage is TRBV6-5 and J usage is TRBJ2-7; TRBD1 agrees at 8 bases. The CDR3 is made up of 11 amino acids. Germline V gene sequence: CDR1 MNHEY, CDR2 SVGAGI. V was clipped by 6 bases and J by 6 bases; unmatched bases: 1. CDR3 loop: CASRTGGEQYF. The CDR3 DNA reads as TGTGCCAGCAGAACAGGGGGCGAGCAGTACTTC.

CDR3 sequence (DNA): TGTGCCAGCAGTGAAGTAGCTAGCGGGAAAAATGAGCAGTTCTTC. Its translation: CASSEVASGKNEQFF. This chain links TRBV2 with TRBJ2-1; 9 bases are shared with TRBD2. Germline V gene data show CDR1 as SNHLY and CDR2 as FYNNEI. CDR3 length equals 15 residues. J gave up 7 bases and V 1 base, and 5 bases lay outside the gene matches.

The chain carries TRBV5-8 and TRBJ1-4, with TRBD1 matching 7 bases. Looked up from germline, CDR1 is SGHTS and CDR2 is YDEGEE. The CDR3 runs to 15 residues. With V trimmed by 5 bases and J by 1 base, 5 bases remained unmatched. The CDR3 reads CASRPNRGTNEKLFF. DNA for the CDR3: TGTGCCAGCAGGCCTAACAGGGGAACTAATGAAAAACTGTTTTTT. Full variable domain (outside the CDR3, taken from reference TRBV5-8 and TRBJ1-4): EAGVTQSPTHLIKTRGQQATLRCSPISGHTSVYWYQQALGLGLQFLLWYDEGEERNRGNFPPRFSGRQFPNYSSELNVNALELEDSALYLCASRPNRGTNEKLFFGSGTQLSVL.

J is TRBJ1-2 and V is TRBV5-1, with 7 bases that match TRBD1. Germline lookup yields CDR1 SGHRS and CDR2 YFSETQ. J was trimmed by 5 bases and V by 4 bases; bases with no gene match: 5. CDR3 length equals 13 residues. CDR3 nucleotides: TGCGCCAGCAGCATCGACAGGGAGTATGGCTACACCTTC. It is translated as CASSIDREYGYTF.

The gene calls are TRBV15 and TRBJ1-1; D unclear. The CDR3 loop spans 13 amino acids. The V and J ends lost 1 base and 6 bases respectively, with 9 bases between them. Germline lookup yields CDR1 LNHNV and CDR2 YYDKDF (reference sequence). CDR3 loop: CATSRGGRPEAFF. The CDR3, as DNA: TGTGCCACCAGCAGAGGTGGCCGCCCTGAAGCTTTCTTT. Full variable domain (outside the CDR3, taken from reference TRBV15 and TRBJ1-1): DAMVIQNPRYQVTQFGKPVTLSCSQTLNHNVMYWYQQKSSQAPKLLFHYYDKDFNNEADTPDNFQSRRPNTSFCFLDIRSPGLGDTAMYLCATSRGGRPEAFFGQGTRLTVV.

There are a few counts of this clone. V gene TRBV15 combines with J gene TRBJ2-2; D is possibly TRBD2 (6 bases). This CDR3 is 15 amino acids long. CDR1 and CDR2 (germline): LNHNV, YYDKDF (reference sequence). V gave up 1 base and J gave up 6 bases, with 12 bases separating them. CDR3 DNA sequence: TGTGCCACCAGCAGAGCTTTGGGGGGAGCCGGGGAGCTGTTTTTT. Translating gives CATSRALGGAGELFF.

The CDR3 is CASSLSPTSGGNEQFF. CDR3 coding DNA: TGTGCCAGCAGCTTAAGTCCGACTAGCGGGGGTAATGAGCAGTTCTTC. This chain connects TRBV7-3 to TRBJ2-1; 12 positions agree with TRBD2. This CDR3 comprises 16 residues. From germline, CDR1 is SGHTA and CDR2 FQGTGA. With V trimmed by 1 base and J by 7 bases, 5 bases remained unmatched. Using reference TRBV7-3 and TRBJ2-1 for the parts outside the CDR3, the full variable domain is GAGVSQTPSNKVTEKGKYVELRCDPISGHTALYWYRQSLGQGPEFLIYFQGTGAADDSGLPNDRFFAVRPEGSVSTLKIQRTERGDSAVYLCASSLSPTSGGNEQFFGPGTRLTVL.

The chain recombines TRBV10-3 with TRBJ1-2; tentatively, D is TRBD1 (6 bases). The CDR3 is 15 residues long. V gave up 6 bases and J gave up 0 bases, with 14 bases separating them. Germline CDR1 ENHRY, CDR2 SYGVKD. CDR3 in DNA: TGTGCCATCAGACCCTCCCGACAGGCTAACTATGGCTACACCTTC. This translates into CAIRPSRQANYGYTF.

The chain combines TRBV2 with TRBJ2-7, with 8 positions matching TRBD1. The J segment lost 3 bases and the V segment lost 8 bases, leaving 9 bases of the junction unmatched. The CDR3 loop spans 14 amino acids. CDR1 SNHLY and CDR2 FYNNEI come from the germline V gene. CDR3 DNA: TGTGCCAGCCGAAACCCCGGACAGGGCTACGAGCAGTACTTC. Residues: CASRNPGQGYEQYF.

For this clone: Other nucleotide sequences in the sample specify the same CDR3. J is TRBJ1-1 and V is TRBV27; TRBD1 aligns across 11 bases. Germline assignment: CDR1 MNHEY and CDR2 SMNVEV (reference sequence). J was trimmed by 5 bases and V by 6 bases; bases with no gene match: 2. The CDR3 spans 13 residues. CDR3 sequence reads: CASRDRGRTEAFF. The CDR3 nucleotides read TGTGCCAGCAGGGACAGGGGGCGGACTGAAGCTTTCTTT.

The CDR3 nucleotides read TGTGCCAGCAGTCGAGCCGGGGGGGCCCTCCACTTT. Translation: CASSRAGGALHF. The V call is TRBV28, the J call TRBJ1-6, with a possible D match to TRBD1 (5 bases). There are 12 residues in the CDR3. The V end lost 5 bases, the J end lost 14 bases, and 13 bases lay between the germline ends. Germline values: CDR1 MDHEN, CDR2 SYDVKM.

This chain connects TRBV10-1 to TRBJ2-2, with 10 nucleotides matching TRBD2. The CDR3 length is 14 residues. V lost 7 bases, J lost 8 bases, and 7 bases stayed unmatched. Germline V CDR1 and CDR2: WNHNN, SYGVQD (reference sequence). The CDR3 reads CASTYSTSGGELFF. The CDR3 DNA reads TGCGCCAGCACGTACTCGACTAGCGGGGGGGAGCTGTTTTTT.

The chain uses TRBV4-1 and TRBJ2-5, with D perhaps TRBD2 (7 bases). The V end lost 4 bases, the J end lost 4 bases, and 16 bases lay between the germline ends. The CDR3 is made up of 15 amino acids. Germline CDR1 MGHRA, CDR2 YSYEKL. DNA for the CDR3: TGCGCCAGCAGCCTGGGTGGGGGGGCTGGAGAGACCCAGTACTTC. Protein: CASSLGGGAGETQYF.

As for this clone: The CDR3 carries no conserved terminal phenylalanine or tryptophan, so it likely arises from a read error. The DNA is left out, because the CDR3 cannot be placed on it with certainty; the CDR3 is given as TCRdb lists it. The chain's CDR3 is CASSDGAGGS. The V gene is TRBV6-1, the J gene TRBJ2-7; TRBD2 is the table's D call and was not checked against the DNA. Germline values: CDR1 MNHNS, CDR2 SASEGT. Counting both end residues, the CDR3 totals 10 amino acids.

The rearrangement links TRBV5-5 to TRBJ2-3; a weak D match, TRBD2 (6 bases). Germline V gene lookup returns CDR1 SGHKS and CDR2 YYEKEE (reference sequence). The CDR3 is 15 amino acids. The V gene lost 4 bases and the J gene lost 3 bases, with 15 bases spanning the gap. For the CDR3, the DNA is TGTGCCAGCAGCAGGGGCCTCGGGAGAACAGATACGCAGTATTTT. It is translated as CASSRGLGRTDTQYF.

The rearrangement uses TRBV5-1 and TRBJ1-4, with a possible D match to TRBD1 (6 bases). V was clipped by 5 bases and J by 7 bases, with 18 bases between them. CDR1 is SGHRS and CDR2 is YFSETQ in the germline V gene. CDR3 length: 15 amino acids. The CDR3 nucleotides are TGCGCCAGCAGTGGTCGGGGGGCTCGTAGTGAAAAACTGTTTTTT. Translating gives CASSGRGARSEKLFF. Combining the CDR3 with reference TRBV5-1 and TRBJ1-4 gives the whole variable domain KAGVTQTPRYLIKTRGQQVTLSCSPISGHRSVSWYQQTPGQGLQFLFEYFSETQRNKGNFPGRFSGRQFSNSRSEMNVSTLELGDSALYLCASSGRGARSEKLFFGSGTQLSVL.

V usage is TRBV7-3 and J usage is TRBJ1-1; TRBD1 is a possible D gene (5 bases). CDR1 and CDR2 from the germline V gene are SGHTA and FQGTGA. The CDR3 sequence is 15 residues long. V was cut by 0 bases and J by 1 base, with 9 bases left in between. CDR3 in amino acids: CASSLTGGPNTEAFF. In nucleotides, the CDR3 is TGTGCCAGCAGCTTAACGGGGGGACCGAACACTGAAGCTTTCTTT.